One sample yielded the 15 T cell receptor beta chains listed below, sequenced in a study of T cells in Graves' hyperthyroidism and ophthalmopathy (dated by TCRdb to about 2019). Library prep was done by multiplex PCR. The sequencer listed for this sample is Illumina HiSeq 2000. The TCR beta CDR3 regions were amplified from RNA transcripts. The TCR CDR3 was subjected to a first round of RT-PCR using the HTBI primer set and the Qiagen OneStep RT-PCR kit. TCRdb cleaned the public reads at Q25 with fastp, built clones with MiXCR and kept in-frame beta chains. Rows are unified per CDR3 protein, each entry keeping the most common DNA and genes. This sample lists around 360,000 distinct CDR3 sequences; 15% were detected once. About 20% of the sample lies in the top ten. The specimen was blood. Receptors were obtained from a woman aged 55-69 years with Graves' ophthalmopathy.

This clonotype has just a few counts. CDR3 in amino acids: CASRPRTRDEQYF. Written as DNA, the CDR3 is TGTGCCAGCAGACCCCGGACTAGGGACGAGCAGTACTTC. The chain carries TRBV27 and TRBJ2-7; 7 bases agree with TRBD2. The CDR3 runs to 13 residues. V trimming: 6 bases; J trimming: 5 bases; junction bases outside the gene matches: 7. Germline CDR1 is MNHEY and CDR2 is SMNVEV (reference sequence).

With regard to this clonotype: It may be a read error: a sequence one base away is much more abundant. This chain joins TRBV7-3 and TRBJ2-7, with 8 bases that match TRBD2. The CDR3 loop spans 15 amino acids. Looked up from germline, CDR1 is SGHTA and CDR2 is FQGTGA. The CDR3 sequence: CAGSLFAGLAYEQYF. The CDR3 DNA reads TGTGCCGGCAGCTTATTCGCGGGACTAGCCTACGAGCAGTACTTC.

A note on this clonotype: Since a much larger clone is just one base distant, this may be a read error. J is TRBJ2-7 and V is TRBV6-5; TRBD2 aligns across 7 bases. Losses at the gene ends were 0 bases for V and 5 bases for J; bases not matched to a gene: 7. Germline loops: CDR1 MNHEY, CDR2 SVGAGI. The CDR3 contains 15 residues. The CDR3 DNA follows: TGTGCCAGCAGTTACTCCGGGACTACCCGGGACGAGCAGTACTTC. Translation: CASSYSGTTRDEQYF.

This clonotype has only a few counts. The chain couples TRBV24-1 to TRBJ2-1, with TRBD2 identical over 11 bases. The germline CDR1 and CDR2 sequences are KGHDR and SFDVKD. Trimming at V came to 9 bases and at J to 3 bases, leaving 3 bases not matched to a gene. This CDR3 has 14 amino acids. This CDR3 reads CATSTSGSYNEQFF. The CDR3 nucleotides read TGTGCCACCTCAACTAGCGGGAGCTACAATGAGCAGTTCTTC.

This clonotype has at least ten counts. The rearrangement joins TRBV11-2 to TRBJ2-7; D call uncertain. Germline-derived CDR1 and CDR2 are SGHAT and FQNNGV. The germline V and J ends were trimmed by 3 bases and 6 bases, with 3 bases remaining between them. The CDR3 has 10 residues. Here the CDR3 reads CASSFLEQYF. DNA for the CDR3: TGTGCCAGCAGCTTCCTCGAGCAGTACTTC.

The J gene is TRBJ2-1, the V gene TRBV7-2, with D unresolved. CDR3 length: 15 amino acids. V shed 1 base and J shed 0 bases, with 7 bases lying between them. Germline CDR1 and CDR2: SGHTA and FQGNSA. CDR3 in DNA: TGTGCCAGCAGCTTAGTTCCCAGCTCCTACAATGAGCAGTTCTTC. This sequence encodes CASSLVPSSYNEQFF.

This clonotype appeared a few times. The chain joins TRBV7-2 to TRBJ1-1, with TRBD1 matching over 7 bases. After removal of 5 bases from V and 4 bases from J, the junction contained 7 bases not matched to a gene. CDR3 length: 14 residues. Germline values: CDR1 SGHTA, CDR2 FQGNSA. The CDR3 DNA sequence: TGTGCCAGCAGCCGCACGGGACAGACCACTGAAGCTTTCTTT. Its translation: CASSRTGQTTEAFF.

At least ten counts were recorded for this clonotype. This chain connects TRBV4-1 to TRBJ2-7; possibly TRBD1 or TRBD2 for D (5 bases each). The CDR3 is made up of 17 amino acids. Germline CDR1 MGHRA, CDR2 YSYEKL. V was clipped by 0 bases and J by 5 bases, with 20 bases between them. The CDR3 is CASSQDLGIGAVDEQYF. The CDR3 DNA is TGCGCCAGCAGCCAAGATCTTGGTATCGGGGCCGTGGACGAGCAGTACTTC.

This clonotype was observed a handful of times. The CDR3: CASSGPRPQGVSQPQHF. In nucleotides, the CDR3 is TGTGCCAGCAGCGGCCCCCGCCCCCAGGGTGTGAGTCAGCCCCAGCATTTT. This chain links TRBV7-8 with TRBJ1-5; D perhaps matches TRBD1 (5 bases). Germline CDR1 reads SGHVS; CDR2 reads FQNEAQ. This CDR3 is built from 17 residues. With 5 bases removed from V and 6 bases from J, the gap between germline ends came to 23 bases.

This clonotype was observed at least ten times. V usage is TRBV28 and J usage is TRBJ2-3, with a weak D call TRBD2 (6 bases). This CDR3 is built from 15 residues. V lost 5 bases and J 4 bases, leaving 16 bases between the germline ends. The germline V gene has CDR1 MDHEN and CDR2 SYDVKM. The CDR3 reads CASSTRLGQPDTQYF. CDR3 sequence (DNA): TGTGCCAGCAGTACGCGACTAGGTCAGCCAGATACGCAGTATTTT.

Many counts were recorded for this clonotype. The chain recombines TRBV7-2 with TRBJ1-3; 7 bases are a match to TRBD1. From germline, CDR1 is SGHTA and CDR2 FQGNSA. V was pared by 5 bases and J by 0 bases, with 7 bases of the junction left unmatched. The CDR3 consists of 16 residues. In DNA, the CDR3 is TGTGCCAGCAGCCCCACGACAGGGAGCTCTGGAAACACCATATATTTT. Translated: CASSPTTGSSGNTIYF.

The J gene is TRBJ2-2, the V gene TRBV3-1, with D perhaps TRBD1 or TRBD2 (5 bases each). The CDR3 runs to 15 residues. Trimming left V 2 bases short and J 4 bases short, with 11 bases between. Germline CDR1 is LGHDT and CDR2 is YNNKEL (reference sequence). The DNA for the CDR3 is TGTGCCAGCAGCCAATTTTCCGGGACCACCGGGGAGCTGTTTTTT. As protein: CASSQFSGTTGELFF.

This clonotype was seen at least ten times. V usage is TRBV11-3 and J usage is TRBJ2-1, with D possibly being TRBD2 (5 bases). CDR1 is SGHNT, CDR2 YENEEA, per germline. V lost 1 base to trimming and J lost 9 bases, with 10 bases between them. This CDR3 has 13 amino acids. The CDR3 here is CASSLVPGSEQFF. In nucleotides, the CDR3 is TGTGCCAGCAGCTTAGTACCGGGGAGTGAGCAGTTCTTC.

This chain joins TRBV7-9 and TRBJ2-7; D could derive from TRBD1 or TRBD2 (6 bases each). The germline CDR1 and CDR2 sequences are SEHNR and FQNEAQ (reference sequence). This CDR3 has 13 residues. Trimming took off 6 bases at V and 5 bases at J, with 14 bases between the two ends. CDR3 sequence reads: CASSFPGGHEQYF. In DNA form, the CDR3 reads TGTGCCAGCAGTTTCCCCGGGGGCCACGAGCAGTACTTC. Together with reference TRBV7-9 and TRBJ2-7, the CDR3 gives the full variable domain: DTGVSQNPRHKITKRGQNVTFRCDPISEHNRLYWYRQTLGQGPEFLTYFQNEAQLEKSRLLSDRFSAERPKGSFSTLEIQRTEQGDSAMYLCASSFPGGHEQYFGPGTRLTVT.

The CDR3 DNA is TGTGCCAGCAGTTCCCACACGGGACTAGCGGGAGGGGAAAACAATGAGCAGTTCTTC. Translated, it gives CASSSHTGLAGGENNEQFF. The chain has TRBV28 and TRBJ2-1, with 16 bases that match TRBD2. The V gene's germline CDR1 is MDHEN and CDR2 SYDVKM. This CDR3 is 19 amino acids long. The ends lost 4 bases at V and 5 bases at J; junction bases unmatched: 11.